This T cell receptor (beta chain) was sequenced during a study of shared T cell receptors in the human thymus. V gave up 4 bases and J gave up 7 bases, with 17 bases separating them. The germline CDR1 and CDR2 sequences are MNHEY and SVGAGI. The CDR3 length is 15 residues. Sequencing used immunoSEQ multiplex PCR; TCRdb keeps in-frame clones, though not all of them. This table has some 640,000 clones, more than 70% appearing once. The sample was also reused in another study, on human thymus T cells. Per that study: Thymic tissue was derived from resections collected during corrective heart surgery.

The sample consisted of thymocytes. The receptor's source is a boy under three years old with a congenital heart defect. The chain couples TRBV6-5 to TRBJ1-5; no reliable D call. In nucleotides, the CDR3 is TGTGCCAGCAGTTCGCAGACGGCGGAGGGACAGCCCCAGCATTTT. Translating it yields CASSSQTAEGQPQHF.